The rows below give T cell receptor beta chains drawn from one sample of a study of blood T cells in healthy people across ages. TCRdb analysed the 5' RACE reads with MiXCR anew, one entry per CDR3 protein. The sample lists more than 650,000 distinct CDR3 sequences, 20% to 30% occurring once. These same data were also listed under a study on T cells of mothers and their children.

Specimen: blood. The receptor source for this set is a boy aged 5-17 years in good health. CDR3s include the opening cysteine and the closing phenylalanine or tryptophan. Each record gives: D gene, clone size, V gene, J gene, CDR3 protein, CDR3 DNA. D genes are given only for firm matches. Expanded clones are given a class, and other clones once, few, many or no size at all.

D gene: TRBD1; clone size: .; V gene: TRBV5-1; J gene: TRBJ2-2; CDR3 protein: CASSLPGTANTGELFF; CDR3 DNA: TGCGCCAGCAGCTTGCCCGGGACAGCGAACACCGGGGAGCTGTTTTTT
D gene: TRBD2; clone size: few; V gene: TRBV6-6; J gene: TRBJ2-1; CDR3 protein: CASSSGGAGGNEQFF; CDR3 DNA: TGTGCCAGCAGTAGCGGGGGGGCAGGCGGCAATGAGCAGTTCTTC
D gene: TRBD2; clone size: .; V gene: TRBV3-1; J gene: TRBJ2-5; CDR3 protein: CASSQGYSSGGQETQYF; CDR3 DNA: TGTGCCAGCAGCCAAGGTTATTCTAGCGGGGGGCAAGAGACCCAGTACTTC
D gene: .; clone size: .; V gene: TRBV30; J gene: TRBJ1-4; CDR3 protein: CAWSVDLTNEKLFF; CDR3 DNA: TGTGCCTGGAGTGTGGACTTAACTAATGAAAAACTGTTTTTT
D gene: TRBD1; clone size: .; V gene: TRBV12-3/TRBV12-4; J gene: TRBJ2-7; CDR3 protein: CASSLETGGLYEQYF; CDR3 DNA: TGTGCCAGCAGTTTAGAAACAGGGGGCTTATACGAGCAGTACTTC
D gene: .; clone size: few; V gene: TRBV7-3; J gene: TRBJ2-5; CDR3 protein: CASSQMGEEETLYF; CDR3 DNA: TGTGCCAGCAGCCAGATGGGGGAGGAAGAGACCCTGTACTTC
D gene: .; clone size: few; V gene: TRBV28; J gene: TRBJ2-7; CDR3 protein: CASSATQSYEQYF; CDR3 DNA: TGTGCCAGCAGTGCCACCCAGTCCTACGAGCAGTACTTC
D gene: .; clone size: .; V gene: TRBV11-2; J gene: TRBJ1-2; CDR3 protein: CASSLGHYGYTF; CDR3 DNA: TGTGCCAGCAGCTTGGGCCACTATGGCTACACCTTC
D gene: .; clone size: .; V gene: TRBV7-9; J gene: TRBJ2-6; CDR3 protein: CASSADAGANVLTF; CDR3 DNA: TGTGCCAGCAGCGCCGATGCCGGGGCCAACGTCCTGACTTTC
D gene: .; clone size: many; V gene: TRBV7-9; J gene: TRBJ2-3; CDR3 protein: CASSSGGTVIRDTQYF; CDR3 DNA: TGTGCCAGCAGCTCAGGGGGGACAGTCATACGAGATACGCAGTATTTT
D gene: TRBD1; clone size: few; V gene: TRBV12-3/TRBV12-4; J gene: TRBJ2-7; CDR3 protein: CASSRQGAGYEQYF; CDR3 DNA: TGTGCCAGCAGTAGACAGGGGGCAGGATACGAGCAGTACTTC
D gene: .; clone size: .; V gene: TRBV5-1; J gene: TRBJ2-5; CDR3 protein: CASSLSGRSQETQYF; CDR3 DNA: TGCGCCAGCAGCCTCAGTGGTAGAAGTCAGGAGACCCAGTACTTC
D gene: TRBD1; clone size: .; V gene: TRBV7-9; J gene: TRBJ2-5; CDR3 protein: CASSATGGADWRGETQYF; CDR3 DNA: TGTGCCAGCAGCGCGACAGGGGGCGCCGATTGGCGCGGAGAGACCCAGTACTTC
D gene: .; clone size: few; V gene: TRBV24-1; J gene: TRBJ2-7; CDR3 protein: CATSGRRAYEQYF; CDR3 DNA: TGTGCCACCAGTGGTCGGCGGGCCTACGAGCAGTACTTC
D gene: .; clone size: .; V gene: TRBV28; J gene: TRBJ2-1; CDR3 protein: CASSSPGMRQFF; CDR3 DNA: TGTGCCAGCAGTTCCCCAGGGATGAGGCAGTTCTTC
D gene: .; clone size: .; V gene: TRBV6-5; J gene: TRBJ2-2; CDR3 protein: CASLGLQNTGELFF; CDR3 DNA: TGTGCCAGCCTGGGACTTCAAAACACCGGGGAGCTGTTTTTT
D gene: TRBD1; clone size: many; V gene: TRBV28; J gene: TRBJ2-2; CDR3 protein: CASYQGARTGELFF; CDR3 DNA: TGTGCCAGTTATCAGGGGGCGCGAACCGGGGAGCTGTTTTTT
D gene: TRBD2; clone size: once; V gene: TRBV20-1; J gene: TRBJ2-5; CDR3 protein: CSARGLPSGGDYETQYF; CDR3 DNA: TGCAGTGCTAGAGGTTTACCTAGCGGGGGGGACTATGAGACCCAGTACTTC
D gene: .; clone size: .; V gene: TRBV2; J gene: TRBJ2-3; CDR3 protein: CASSEGWADTQYF; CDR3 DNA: TGTGCCAGCAGTGAAGGCTGGGCAGATACGCAGTATTTT
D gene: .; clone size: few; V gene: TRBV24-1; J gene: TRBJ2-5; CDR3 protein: CATSDPRDGKETQYF; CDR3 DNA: TGTGCCACCAGTGACCCTAGGGACGGGAAAGAGACCCAGTACTTC
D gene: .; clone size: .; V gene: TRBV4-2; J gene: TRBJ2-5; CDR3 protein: CASSHKGGPDETQYF; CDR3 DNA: TGTGCCAGCAGCCACAAGGGGGGGCCAGATGAGACCCAGTACTTC
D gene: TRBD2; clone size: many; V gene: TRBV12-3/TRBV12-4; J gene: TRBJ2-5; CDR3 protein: CASSPAGGEETQYF; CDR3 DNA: TGTGCCAGCAGTCCTGCGGGGGGGGAAGAGACCCAGTACTTC
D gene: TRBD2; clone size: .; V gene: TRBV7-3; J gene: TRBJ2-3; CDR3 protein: CASSSGLGPQYF; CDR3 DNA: TGTGCCAGCAGCTCCGGACTAGGGCCGCAGTATTTT
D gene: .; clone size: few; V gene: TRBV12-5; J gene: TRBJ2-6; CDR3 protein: CASGLVLGYGANVLTF; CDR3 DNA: TGTGCTAGTGGTTTGGTACTCGGATACGGGGCCAACGTCCTGACTTTC
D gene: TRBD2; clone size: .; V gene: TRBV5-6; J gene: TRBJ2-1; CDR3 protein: CASSRRGLADLNNEQFF; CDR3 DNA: TGTGCCAGCAGCCGAAGGGGACTAGCGGACTTAAACAATGAGCAGTTCTTC